These 20 T cell receptor beta chains originate from one sample sequenced in a study of blood T cell repertoires in COVID-19 (dated by TCRdb to about 2020). Library preparation used the immunoSEQ multiplex PCR assay. As stored in TCRdb, this immuneACCESS dataset retains in-frame rearrangements with V and J assigned. A fraction of the clones does not appear; measured against another copy, unresolved V genes explain less than half of the discrepancy, and the remainder lacks a known reason. The table for this sample lists 60,000 to 80,000 clones; 75% to 90% of them were counted only once. The top ten hold under 20% of the sample. The material sequenced was peripheral blood. The receptors come from a woman aged 55 to 70 with COVID-19, enrolled during active disease.

The chain is built from TRBV30 and TRBJ2-5; D gene unclear. Trimming left V 0 bases short and J 4 bases short, with 15 bases between. The CDR3 is 15 residues long. Germline values: CDR1 GTSNPN, CDR2 SVGIG (reference sequence). CDR3 protein: CAWSVAQVHGETQYF. DNA of the CDR3: TGTGCCTGGAGTGTAGCTCAGGTTCATGGAGAGACCCAGTACTTC.

The V gene is TRBV5-1, the J gene TRBJ1-1, with 9 bases fitting TRBD1. Germline loops: CDR1 SGHRS, CDR2 YFSETQ. After removal of 4 bases from V and 3 bases from J, the junction contained 7 bases not matched to a gene. The CDR3 length is 15 residues. The CDR3 protein is CASSPGQGGYTEAFF. The CDR3 DNA follows: TGCGCCAGCAGCCCGGGACAGGGAGGTTACACTGAAGCTTTCTTT.

This clone has a count of ten or more. The V call is TRBV11-2, the J call TRBJ1-5; D gene ambiguous. This CDR3 is built from 13 residues. V was shortened by 0 bases and J by 9 bases, with 9 bases between the two germline ends. Germline V gene sequence: CDR1 SGHAT, CDR2 FQNNGV. In DNA, the CDR3 is TGTGCCAGCAGCTTAGAGACCTCAGGGCCCCAGCATTTT. Translation: CASSLETSGPQHF.

The chain employs TRBV12-5 and TRBJ1-2; 8 nucleotides line up with TRBD1. The germline V gene has CDR1 LGHNT and CDR2 FRNRAP. Trimming cost V 1 base and J 8 bases; bases outside gene matches: 6. The CDR3 loop spans 14 amino acids. CDR3 in amino acids: CASGLAGQGEGYTF. The CDR3 nucleotides read TGTGCTAGTGGTTTGGCCGGACAGGGAGAAGGCTACACCTTC.

CDR3 protein: CASSPGQGAYDYGYTF. CDR3 DNA: TGTGCCAGCAGCCCCGGACAGGGGGCCTACGACTATGGCTACACCTTC. The J gene is TRBJ1-2, the V gene TRBV7-8, with TRBD1 matching 11 bases. V was pared by 5 bases and J by 3 bases, with 8 bases of the junction left unmatched. The CDR3 has 16 residues. The germline gives CDR1 SGHVS, CDR2 FQNEAQ.

This clone was recorded a few times. The V and J genes are TRBV15 and TRBJ1-4, with no clear D. CDR1 and CDR2 from the germline V gene are LNHNV and YYDKDF (reference sequence). The CDR3 is made up of 15 amino acids. Trimming removed 0 bases from V and 8 bases from J, with 13 bases in between. Here the CDR3 reads CATSREDFGVEKLFF. CDR3 in DNA: TGTGCCACCAGCAGAGAGGACTTCGGGGTGGAAAAACTGTTTTTT. Drawing the rest from reference TRBV15 and TRBJ1-4, the complete variable domain is DAMVIQNPRYQVTQFGKPVTLSCSQTLNHNVMYWYQQKSSQAPKLLFHYYDKDFNNEADTPDNFQSRRPNTSFCFLDIRSPGLGDTAMYLCATSREDFGVEKLFFGSGTQLSVL.

The V call is TRBV7-2, the J call TRBJ1-2; D perhaps matches TRBD1 (5 bases). The CDR3 has 16 amino acids. Germline V CDR1 and CDR2: SGHTA, FQGNSA. V was cut by 5 bases and J by 4 bases, with 20 bases left in between. DNA for the CDR3: TGTGCCAGCAGCCTGGGGTCGACAGACCCGTTCTATGGCTACACCTTC. Its translation: CASSLGSTDPFYGYTF. The complete variable domain, with remaining parts taken from reference TRBV7-2 and TRBJ1-2, reads GAGVSQSPSNKVTEKGKDVELRCDPISGHTALYWYRQSLGQGLEFLIYFQGNSAPDKSGLPSDRFSAERTGGSVSTLTIQRTQQEDSAVYLCASSLGSTDPFYGYTFGSGTRLTVV.

The genes are TRBV6-2 or TRBV6-3 and TRBJ1-2; D is perhaps TRBD1 (5 bases). There are 16 residues in the CDR3. V shed 2 bases and J shed 7 bases, with 20 bases lying between them. Germline assignment: CDR1 MNHEY and CDR2 SVGEGT. The CDR3 DNA is TGTGCCAGCAGTTACACCTCCCTGGGAGGGGCAGGTGGCTACACCTTC. Its translation: CASSYTSLGGAGGYTF.

This rearrangement joins TRBV6-4 to TRBJ2-3; 10 bases are a match to TRBD2. The V gene's germline CDR1 is MRHNA and CDR2 SNTAGT. The V and J ends lost 5 bases and 1 base, in that order; junction bases with no gene match: 3. CDR3 length: 15 amino acids. The CDR3 DNA is TGTGCCAGCAGTCCGCTAGCGGGAGGCACAGATACGCAGTATTTT. This encodes CASSPLAGGTDTQYF.

The chain joins TRBV21-1 to TRBJ2-7; the table's D call, TRBD2, was not checked against the DNA. TRBV21-1 is listed as a pseudogene. This CDR3 is built from 12 residues. The CDR3 is CASSTTGGEQYF. The CDR3 DNA follows: TGTGCCAGCAGCACCACTGGGGGGGAGCAGTACTTC.

This clone is a singleton in its sample. The chain has TRBV30 and TRBJ1-4; TRBD1 matches 7 bases. The junction had 16 bases not matched to a gene; V was cut back by 3 bases and J by 6 bases. The CDR3 is made up of 17 amino acids. In germline, CDR1 is GTSNPN, CDR2 SVGIG (reference sequence). The CDR3 DNA reads as TGTGCCTGGAGGAGGTTGGGAGCCGGGACAGAAGATGAAAAACTGTTTTTT. Its protein is CAWRRLGAGTEDEKLFF. Drawing the rest from reference TRBV30 and TRBJ1-4, the complete variable domain is SQTIHQWPATLVQPVGSPLSLECTVEGTSNPNLYWYRQAAGRGLQLLFYSVGIGQISSEVPQNLSASRPQDRQFILSSKKLLLSDSGFYLCAWRRLGAGTEDEKLFFGSGTQLSVL.

The chain is built from TRBV6-5 and TRBJ2-7; TRBD1 agrees at 10 bases. After removal of 6 bases from V and 4 bases from J, the junction contained 6 bases not matched to a gene. The CDR3 runs 14 residues. Per the germline V gene, CDR1 is MNHEY and CDR2 is SVGAGI. CDR3 DNA sequence: TGTGCCAGCAGCCGGACAGGGGGAGATTACGAGCAGTACTTC. This gives the protein CASSRTGGDYEQYF.

The chain recombines TRBV6-1 with TRBJ2-2; 13 bases line up with TRBD2. The CDR3 has 16 residues. Germline values: CDR1 MNHNS, CDR2 SASEGT. V dropped 3 bases and J dropped 9; count of bases not matched to a gene: 7. The CDR3 spells CASSEGLAGWGRELFF. For the CDR3, the DNA is TGTGCCAGCAGTGAGGGACTAGCGGGATGGGGGCGGGAGCTGTTTTTT.

The chain uses TRBV4-3 and TRBJ2-3, with TRBD2 identical over 7 bases. Germline CDR1 reads LGHNA; CDR2 reads YSLEER. This CDR3 has 16 residues. Trimming at V came to 4 bases and at J to 0 bases, leaving 7 bases not matched to a gene. This CDR3 is CASSPTSDSSTDTQYF. The DNA of the CDR3 is TGCGCCAGCAGCCCTACTAGCGACTCTAGCACAGATACGCAGTATTTT.

This clone came up once. The chain carries TRBV10-3 and TRBJ2-1; 7 bases align to TRBD2. The junction had 8 bases not matched to a gene; V was cut back by 7 bases and J by 8 bases. The germline CDR1 and CDR2 sequences are ENHRY and SYGVKD. The CDR3 length is 13 residues. The CDR3 loop reads CAIMAGESDEQFF. CDR3 in DNA: TGTGCCATCATGGCGGGAGAATCGGATGAGCAGTTCTTC.

V and J are TRBV2 and TRBJ2-7, with a possible D match to TRBD1 (6 bases). Germline V lookup: CDR1 SNHLY, CDR2 FYNNEI. The CDR3 runs 14 residues. Trimming left V 6 bases short and J 6 bases short, with 18 bases between. CDR3 DNA: TGTGCCAGCAGCGCCACAGGGTTTTCTATCGAGCAGTACTTC. Protein sequence: CASSATGFSIEQYF.

The V gene is TRBV6-5, the J gene TRBJ1-1, with D uncertain. Looked up from germline, CDR1 is MNHEY and CDR2 is SVGAGI. The CDR3 contains 14 residues. The V and J ends lost 2 bases and 4 bases respectively, with 11 bases between them. The CDR3 spells CASSYPGSGTEAFF. CDR3 bases: TGTGCCAGCAGTTACCCAGGTTCTGGCACTGAAGCTTTCTTT.

The chain has TRBV7-3 and TRBJ2-7; the match to TRBD1 covers 7 bases. The CDR3 is 14 amino acids. Looked up from germline, CDR1 is SGHTA and CDR2 is FQGTGA. After removal of 5 bases from V and 0 bases from J, the junction contained 4 bases not matched to a gene. CDR3 sequence (DNA): TGTGCCAGCAGCCCGTGGGACAGCTCCTACGAGCAGTACTTC. This sequence encodes CASSPWDSSYEQYF.

This clone appeared once. This sequence joins TRBV4-3 and TRBJ2-7; TRBD1 matches at 10 bases. Trimming removed 6 bases from V and 7 bases from J; junction bases left unmatched: 9. The CDR3 runs 14 residues. Germline V lookup: CDR1 LGHNA, CDR2 YSLEER. CDR3 nucleotide sequence: TGCGCCAGCAGTCTGTCGGGACAGGGGAGGGAGCAGTACTTC. Amino acid sequence: CASSLSGQGREQYF.

For the CDR3, the DNA is TGTGCCTGGACGCGCGCCTACAATGAGCAGTTCTTC. It yields the protein CAWTRAYNEQFF. The chain has TRBV30 and TRBJ2-1; D gene ambiguous. The germline V gene encodes CDR1 GTSNPN and CDR2 SVGIG (reference sequence). Trimming removed 4 bases from V and 2 bases from J, with 6 bases in between. CDR3 length: 12 residues.